The next 10 T cell receptor beta chains were all read from a single sample in a study of cytomegalovirus exposure and HLA in healthy donors. The study ran its PCR with 60 Vbeta and 13 Jbeta primers. Generated by immunoSEQ multiplex PCR, the TCRdb table keeps only in-frame clones and is missing some. The sample includes about 100,000 clones, approximately 85% of them seen just once. Source material: PBMCs. The receptor set was obtained from a man aged 35-49 years in good health and CMV-seropositive.

The V call is TRBV6-5, the J call TRBJ1-6; D gene unclear. V was clipped by 6 bases and J by 8 bases, with 14 bases between them. The germline gives CDR1 MNHEY, CDR2 SVGAGI. This CDR3 has 14 amino acids. The CDR3 protein is CASRLETRDSPLHF. CDR3 DNA: TGTGCCAGCAGATTGGAGACCAGAGATTCACCCCTCCACTTT.

This sequence joins TRBV15 and TRBJ1-1, with 7 nucleotides matching TRBD1. CDR3 length: 15 residues. The ends lost 4 bases at V and 2 bases at J; junction bases unmatched: 7. CDR1 is LNHNV, CDR2 YYDKDF, per germline (reference sequence). Here the CDR3 reads CATSTAGTANTEAFF. The DNA of the CDR3 is TGTGCCACCAGCACGGCCGGGACAGCCAACACTGAAGCTTTCTTT. Full variable domain (outside the CDR3, taken from reference TRBV15 and TRBJ1-1): DAMVIQNPRYQVTQFGKPVTLSCSQTLNHNVMYWYQQKSSQAPKLLFHYYDKDFNNEADTPDNFQSRRPNTSFCFLDIRSPGLGDTAMYLCATSTAGTANTEAFFGQGTRLTVV.

The J gene is TRBJ2-7, the V gene TRBV6-5, with D possibly TRBD1 on 6 matching bases. Trimming cost V 6 bases and J 6 bases, with 18 bases left between them. Germline V CDR1 and CDR2: MNHEY, SVGAGI. The CDR3 has 14 amino acids. The CDR3 sequence: CASRTAGEPGEQYF. CDR3 sequence (DNA): TGTGCCAGCAGGACGGCAGGGGAACCCGGCGAGCAGTACTTC.

The chain couples TRBV27 to TRBJ2-1; TRBD1 matches 10 bases. This CDR3 spans 20 amino acids. Looked up from germline, CDR1 is MNHEY and CDR2 is SMNVEV (reference sequence). Trimming at V came to 3 bases and at J to 6 bases, leaving 20 bases not matched to a gene. CDR3 DNA sequence: TGTGCCAGCAGTTTTGGTTTAAGATCACCGGGACAGGGGTTTTTCAATGAGCAGTTCTTC. Its protein is CASSFGLRSPGQGFFNEQFF.

The chain couples TRBV5-1 to TRBJ2-5; 7 bases fit TRBD2. CDR3 length: 15 residues. The germline V gene encodes CDR1 SGHRS and CDR2 YFSETQ. Trimming cost V 0 bases and J 2 bases; bases outside gene matches: 4. The CDR3 DNA is TGCGCCAGCAGCTTGGCCGAGGGAGGGCAAGAGACCCAGTACTTC. This sequence encodes CASSLAEGGQETQYF. The complete variable domain, with remaining parts taken from reference TRBV5-1 and TRBJ2-5, reads KAGVTQTPRYLIKTRGQQVTLSCSPISGHRSVSWYQQTPGQGLQFLFEYFSETQRNKGNFPGRFSGRQFSNSRSEMNVSTLELGDSALYLCASSLAEGGQETQYFGPGTRLLVL.

The CDR3 DNA reads TGTGCCAGCAGCGTAGGGACAGGGGGCGCATCGCAAGAGACCCAGTACTTC. Translated, it gives CASSVGTGGASQETQYF. The chain is built from TRBV9 and TRBJ2-5; 11 bases line up with TRBD1. Germline V gene lookup returns CDR1 SGDLS and CDR2 YYNGEE. The CDR3 length is 17 residues. Trimming at V came to 0 bases and at J to 2 bases, leaving 6 bases not matched to a gene.

The gene calls are TRBV19 and TRBJ1-1; possible D gene TRBD1, 5 bases. The CDR3 covers 15 residues. V lost 2 bases and J lost 3, with 13 bases in between. Germline CDR1 LNHDA, CDR2 SQIVND (reference sequence). For the CDR3, the DNA is TGTGCCAGTAGTATAACTCCGGGGGGGGACACTGAAGCTTTCTTT. It yields the protein CASSITPGGDTEAFF.

With regard to this clone: Other nucleotide sequences in the sample specify the same CDR3. The V gene is TRBV7-6, the J gene TRBJ2-3; a possible D gene is TRBD1 (6 bases). Trimming left V 1 base short and J 3 bases short, with 8 bases between. The germline CDR1 and CDR2 sequences are SGHVS and FNYEAQ. The CDR3 loop spans 14 amino acids. Written as DNA, the CDR3 is TGTGCCAGCAGCTTAGTAAGGGGGACAGATACGCAGTATTTT. This codes for CASSLVRGTDTQYF.

This rearrangement joins TRBV20-1 to TRBJ2-7; possible D gene TRBD1, 8 bases. The CDR3 contains 11 residues. CDR1 and CDR2 from the germline V gene are DFQATT and SNEGSKA (reference sequence). The V end lost 6 bases, the J end lost 6 bases, and 12 bases lay between the germline ends. The CDR3 is CSATGGGEQYF. CDR3 DNA: TGCAGTGCCACAGGGGGGGGCGAGCAGTACTTC.

The CDR3 nucleotides read TGTGCCAGCAGCTTAGGATCCGGGGGCAATCAGCCCCAGCATTTT. Translation gives CASSLGSGGNQPQHF. The chain employs TRBV7-9 and TRBJ1-5; D gene ambiguous. The CDR3 totals 15 residues. V lost 1 base, J lost 2 bases, and 9 bases lay in between. Germline CDR1 is SEHNR and CDR2 is FQNEAQ (reference sequence).